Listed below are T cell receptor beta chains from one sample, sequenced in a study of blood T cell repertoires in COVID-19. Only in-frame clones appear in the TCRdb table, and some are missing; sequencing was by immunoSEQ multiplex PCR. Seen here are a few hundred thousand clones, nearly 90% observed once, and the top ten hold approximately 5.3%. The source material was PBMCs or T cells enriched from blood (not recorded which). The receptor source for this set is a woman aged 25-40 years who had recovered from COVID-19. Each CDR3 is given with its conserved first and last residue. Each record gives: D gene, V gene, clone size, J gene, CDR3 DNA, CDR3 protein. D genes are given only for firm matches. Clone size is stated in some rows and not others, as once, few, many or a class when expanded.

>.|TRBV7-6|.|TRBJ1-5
TGTGCCAGCAGCCCGACACATAGCAATCAGCCCCAGCATTTT
CASSPTHSNQPQHF
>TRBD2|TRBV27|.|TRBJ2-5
TGTGCCAGCAGATACGCGGGACTAGCTGGGGAGACCCAGTACTTC
CASRYAGLAGETQYF
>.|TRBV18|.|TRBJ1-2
TGTGCCAGCTCACCAACCGGCAGGGATTCCTTCTATGGCTACACCTTC
CASSPTGRDSFYGYTF
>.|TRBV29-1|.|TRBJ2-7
TGCAGCGTTGAGGGTTACGGGGACGAGCAGTACTTC
CSVEGYGDEQYF
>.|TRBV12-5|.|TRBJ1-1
TGTGCTAGTGGTAAAACAGGGACTGAAGCTTTCTTT
CASGKTGTEAFF
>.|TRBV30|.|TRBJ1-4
TGTGCCTGTCAGGGTGGAAAACTGTTTTTT
CACQGGKLFF
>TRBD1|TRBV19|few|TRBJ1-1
TGTGCCAGTAGTAGGGGGACAGGGAACACTGAAGCTTTCTTT
CASSRGTGNTEAFF
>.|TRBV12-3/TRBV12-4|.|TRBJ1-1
TGTGCCAGCAGTCCCGGGGAGATCTTT
CASSPGEIF
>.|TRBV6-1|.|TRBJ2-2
TGTGCCAGCAGTGAACTTACCGGGGAGCTGTTTTTT
CASSELTGELFF
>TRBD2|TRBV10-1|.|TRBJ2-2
TGCGCCAGCAGTCGTAGCGGGGCTGCCGGGGAGCTGTTTTTT
CASSRSGAAGELFF
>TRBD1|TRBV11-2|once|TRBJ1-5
TGTGCCAGCAGCCCCGGGGGGGGACAGACCAATCAGCCCCAGCATTTT
CASSPGGGQTNQPQHF
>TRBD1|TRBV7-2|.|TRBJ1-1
TGTGCCAGCAGCTTAAACAGGGGAGGTACTGAAGCTTTCTTT
CASSLNRGGTEAFF
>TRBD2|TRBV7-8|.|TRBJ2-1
TGTGCCAGTAAACTAGCGGGGATCTACAATGAGCAGTTCTTC
CASKLAGIYNEQFF
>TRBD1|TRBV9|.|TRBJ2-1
TGTGCCAGCAGCGTAGGGAACAGGGGACGAAACAATGAGCAGTTCTTC
CASSVGNRGRNNEQFF
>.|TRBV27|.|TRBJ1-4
TGTGCCAGCAGTTTATTCCCGGGTAATGAAAAACTGTTTTTT
CASSLFPGNEKLFF
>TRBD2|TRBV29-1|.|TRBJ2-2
TGCAGCGTTGAAATCGGGGGGGCATCGAACACCGGGGAGCTGTTTTTT
CSVEIGGASNTGELFF
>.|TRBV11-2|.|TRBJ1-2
TGTGCCAGCAGCTTAGAACCCTTGGTTCAGGGTTCCTATGGCTACACCTTC
CASSLEPLVQGSYGYTF
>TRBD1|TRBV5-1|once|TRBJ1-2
TGCGCCAGCAGCACAGGGACAGGGGGCCATTCGAGCTATGGCTACACCTTC
CASSTGTGGHSSYGYTF
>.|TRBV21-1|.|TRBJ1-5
TGTGCCAGCACCGTAAATCAGCCCCAGCATTTT
CASTVNQPQHF
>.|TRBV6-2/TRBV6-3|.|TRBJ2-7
TGTGCCAGCAGCGATGGGCCTAGGGGCGAGCAGTACTTC
CASSDGPRGEQYF
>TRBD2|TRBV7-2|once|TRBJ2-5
TGTGCCAGCAGCTCGACTAGCGGGGCGACCCAGTACTTC
CASSSTSGATQYF
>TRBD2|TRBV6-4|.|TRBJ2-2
TGTGCCAGCAGCCCCCGGGGGACTACGAACACCGGGGAGCTGTTTTTT
CASSPRGTTNTGELFF
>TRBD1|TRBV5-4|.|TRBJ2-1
TGTGCCAGCAGCCGGGATGGGACAGGGATCAATGAGCAGTTCTTC
CASSRDGTGINEQFF
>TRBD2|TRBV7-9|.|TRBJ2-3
TGTGCCAGCAGCCTGCGGGGGGGCCCCACAGATACGCAGTATTTT
CASSLRGGPTDTQYF
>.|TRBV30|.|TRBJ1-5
TGTGCCTGGAGTGTACACATTTTTAATCAGCCCCAGCATTTT
CAWSVHIFNQPQHF
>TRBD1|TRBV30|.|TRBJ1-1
TGTGCCGGGAAGACAGGGGCAGCCAGCACTGAAGCTTTCTTT
CAGKTGAASTEAFF
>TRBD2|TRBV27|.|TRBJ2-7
TGTGCCAGCAGTAGACTAGCGGGGGAACTCTACGAGCAGTACTTC
CASSRLAGELYEQYF
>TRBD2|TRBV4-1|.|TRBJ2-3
TGCGCCAGCAGCCAAGGGGCTAGCGGGCGATTCACAGATACGCAGTATTTT
CASSQGASGRFTDTQYF
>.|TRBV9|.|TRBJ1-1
TGTGCCAGCAGCGCTTCTGAGCCGAACACTGAAGCTTTCTTT
CASSASEPNTEAFF
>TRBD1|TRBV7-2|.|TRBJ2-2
TGTGCCAGCAGCCCGTCTCCCGGGACAGGGGGCTACACCGGGGAGCTGTTTTTT
CASSPSPGTGGYTGELFF
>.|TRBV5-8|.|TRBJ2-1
TGTGCCAGCAGCTTCGAGACTAGGGATGACAATGAGCAGTTCTTC
CASSFETRDDNEQFF
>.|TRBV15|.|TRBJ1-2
TGTGCCACCAGAGCAACCGGGACAAGTGGCTACACCTTC
CATRATGTSGYTF
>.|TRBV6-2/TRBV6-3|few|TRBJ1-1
TGTGCCAGCAGTTATACAGGGCCGAACACTGAAGCTTTCTTT
CASSYTGPNTEAFF
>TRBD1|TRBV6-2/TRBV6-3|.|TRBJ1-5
TGTGCCAGCAGTTACTCGAAAAAGGAGGCAGGGACAGGGGGGAATCAGCCCCAGCATTTT
CASSYSKKEAGTGGNQPQHF
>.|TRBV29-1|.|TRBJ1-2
TGCAGCGTCACTGGGATGTTGGGGGGTAATGGCTACACCTTC
CSVTGMLGGNGYTF
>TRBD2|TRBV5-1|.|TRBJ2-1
TGCGCCAGCAGCCTAGGACTAGCGGACTACAATGAGCAGTTCTTC
CASSLGLADYNEQFF
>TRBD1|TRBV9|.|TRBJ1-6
TGTGCCAGCAGCCAGGGGGTGAGCTCCTATAATTCACCCCTCCACTTT
CASSQGVSSYNSPLHF
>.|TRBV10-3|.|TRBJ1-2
TGTGCCATCAGTGAGAGGGCGGGGGGCTACACCTTC
CAISERAGGYTF
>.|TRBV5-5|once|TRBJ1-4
TGTGCCAGCAGCTTGGTCGGGACTAATGAAAAACTGTTTTTT
CASSLVGTNEKLFF
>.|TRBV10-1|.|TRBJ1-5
TGCGCCAGCAGTGAGTCGACGGGGCAGCCCCAGCATTTT
CASSESTGQPQHF
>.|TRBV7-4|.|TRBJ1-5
TGTGCCAGCAGCTTAGAGTTGGCACACGATAGCAATCAGCCCCAGCATTTT
CASSLELAHDSNQPQHF